Shown below are 20 T cell receptor beta chains from a single sample sequenced in a study of CD8 T cells in ankylosing spondylitis. Antigens of these TCRs are unknown. Via MiXCR, TCRdb re-called the 5' RACE reads, giving one row per CDR3 protein. Here the sample spans 470,000 or so distinct CDR3 sequences, 25% to 30% being singletons. Regarding the study as a whole: Among TCR beta sequences, a motif of under ten highly homologous variants appeared characteristic of ankylosing spondylitis blood.

The sequenced material came from blood, either unsorted or a sorted T cell fraction (not recorded which). The receptors here all came from a male donor with ankylosing spondylitis.

The chain couples TRBV6-5 to TRBJ2-7, with 11 bases aligning to TRBD2. This CDR3 has 18 residues. Germline V lookup: CDR1 MNHEY, CDR2 SVGAGI. With 2 bases clipped from V and 6 bases from J, the junction kept 15 bases outside the gene matches. The CDR3 loop reads CASSYGLLAGAQLPEQYF. CDR3 coding DNA: TGTGCCAGCAGTTACGGGTTACTAGCGGGAGCCCAACTACCCGAGCAGTACTTC.

This clonotype was observed a few times. This chain connects TRBV12-3 or TRBV12-4 to TRBJ2-1; TRBD2 agrees at 16 bases. The CDR3 covers 18 residues. V trimming: 5 bases; J trimming: 0 bases; junction bases outside the gene matches: 4. The CDR3 is CASSAGLAGGSSYNEQFF. CDR3 DNA sequence: TGTGCCAGCAGTGCGGGACTAGCGGGAGGGAGCTCCTACAATGAGCAGTTCTTC.

The chain carries TRBV30 and TRBJ1-5; TRBD1 matches 7 bases. Germline values: CDR1 GTSNPN, CDR2 SVGIG (reference sequence). This CDR3 is built from 14 residues. The ends lost 7 bases at V and 6 bases at J; junction bases unmatched: 12. Here the CDR3 reads CASTPTGVGQPQHF. The CDR3 coding sequence is TGTGCCTCAACCCCCACAGGGGTGGGTCAGCCCCAGCATTTT.

CDR3 sequence reads: CASEAGRYEQYF. The CDR3 DNA reads as TGCGCCAGCGAGGCCGGGCGCTACGAGCAGTACTTC. The rearrangement links TRBV10-2 to TRBJ2-7; D uncertain. The CDR3 extends over 12 amino acids. Trimming left V 8 bases short and J 3 bases short, with 11 bases between. Per the germline V gene, CDR1 is WSHSY and CDR2 is SAAADI.

The CDR3 sequence: CASTPTGTDTQYF. The DNA of the CDR3 is TGTGCCAGCACACCGACCGGCACAGATACGCAGTATTTT. V gene TRBV3-1 combines with J gene TRBJ2-3; no firm D call. The CDR3 loop spans 13 amino acids. In germline, CDR1 is LGHDT, CDR2 YNNKEL (reference sequence). Trimming left V 7 bases short and J 1 base short, with 9 bases between.

The rearrangement uses TRBV10-2 and TRBJ1-5, with 8 bases fitting TRBD1. The junction had 2 bases not matched to a gene; V was cut back by 2 bases and J by 5 bases. Germline loops: CDR1 WSHSY, CDR2 SAAADI. The CDR3 covers 14 residues. The CDR3 here is CASSETGGYQPQHF. CDR3 nucleotide sequence: TGCGCCAGCAGTGAGACAGGGGGGTATCAGCCCCAGCATTTT.

The gene calls are TRBV20-1 and TRBJ1-1; no clear D gene. CDR3 length equals 12 residues. Germline loops: CDR1 DFQATT, CDR2 SNEGSKA (reference sequence). The V end lost 6 bases, the J end lost 0 bases, and 8 bases lay between the germline ends. The CDR3 nucleotides read TGCAGTGCCAGGACCCTGAACACTGAAGCTTTCTTT. As protein: CSARTLNTEAFF.

This clonotype came up a few times. This rearrangement joins TRBV25-1 to TRBJ1-5; D might be TRBD1 (5 bases). Trimming took off 0 bases at V and 1 base at J, with 16 bases between the two ends. The CDR3 runs 18 residues. The germline CDR1 and CDR2 sequences are MGHDK and SYGVNS. CDR3 protein: CASSEYSTGGISNQPQHF. The CDR3 nucleotides read TGTGCCAGCAGTGAATATAGCACAGGTGGGATAAGCAATCAGCCCCAGCATTTT.

This clonotype was picked up many times. The V and J genes are TRBV5-1 and TRBJ2-3; 14 nucleotides align to TRBD2. This CDR3 contains 15 residues. Germline-derived CDR1 and CDR2 are SGHRS and YFSETQ. J lost 6 bases, V lost 4 bases, and 4 bases had no gene match. CDR3 DNA: TGCGCCAGCAGCATGGGACTAGCGGGAGCGGATACGCAGTATTTT. Encoded protein: CASSMGLAGADTQYF.

The chain links TRBV2 to TRBJ1-2; D ambiguous. V was cut by 6 bases and J by 2 bases, with 16 bases left in between. CDR1 and CDR2 from the germline V gene are SNHLY and FYNNEI. The CDR3 contains 15 residues. The CDR3 DNA is TGTGCCAGCAGCCGACGACATGGCAGCAACTATGGCTACACCTTC. Protein: CASSRRHGSNYGYTF. Looking up the rest from reference TRBV2 and TRBJ1-2 gives the full variable domain: EPEVTQTPSHQVTQMGQEVILRCVPISNHLYFYWYRQILGQKVEFLVSFYNNEISEKSEIFDDQFSVERPDGSNFTLKIRSTKLEDSAMYFCASSRRHGSNYGYTFGSGTRLTVV.

V gene TRBV6-1 combines with J gene TRBJ1-6; 7 bases fit TRBD1. CDR1 is MNHNS, CDR2 SASEGT, per germline. The junction had 8 bases not matched to a gene; V was cut back by 6 bases and J by 0 bases. The CDR3 covers 17 residues. The CDR3 DNA reads as TGTGCCAGCAGAACCGGGACAGCGAGCTCCTATAATTCACCCCTCCACTTT. It encodes CASRTGTASSYNSPLHF.

CDR3 protein: CASSQTSGRAFEQFF. The CDR3, as DNA: TGCGCCAGCAGCCAGACTAGCGGGAGGGCCTTTGAGCAGTTCTTC. The chain uses TRBV5-1 and TRBJ2-1; 14 bases agree with TRBD2. The CDR3 covers 15 residues. The germline CDR1 and CDR2 sequences are SGHRS and YFSETQ. Trimming cost V 4 bases and J 9 bases; bases outside gene matches: 6.

This clonotype was picked up many times. V is TRBV6-2 or TRBV6-3 and J is TRBJ2-7; D gene uncertain. The CDR3 covers 12 residues. V was pared by 4 bases and J by 0 bases, with 4 bases between. CDR1 MNHEY and CDR2 SVGEGT come from the germline V gene. In nucleotides, the CDR3 is TGTGCCAGCAGTTTCACCTCCTACGAGCAGTACTTC. Translating gives CASSFTSYEQYF.

V is TRBV5-1 and J is TRBJ1-3; 8 bases are a match to TRBD1. The CDR3 has 15 amino acids. From germline, CDR1 is SGHRS and CDR2 YFSETQ. Unmatched junction bases numbered 6, after V lost 0 bases and J lost 7 bases. In DNA, the CDR3 is TGCGCCAGCAGCTTGGGAGGACAGGGAAGGAACACCATATATTTT. Translated, it gives CASSLGGQGRNTIYF.

V is TRBV4-2 and J is TRBJ2-5; D is perhaps TRBD2 (6 bases). Germline V CDR1 and CDR2: LGHNA, YNFKEQ. The V end was cut by 5 bases, the J end by 5 bases, with 15 bases between. The CDR3 loop spans 14 amino acids. The CDR3 sequence: CASSRRAEGETQYF. The CDR3 coding sequence is TGTGCCAGCAGCAGGAGGGCCGAAGGGGAGACCCAGTACTTC.

The V and J genes are TRBV3-1 and TRBJ1-2, with D uncertain. Between the trimmed V and J ends, which lost 8 bases and 4 bases, there was a span of 11 bases. The CDR3 has 12 residues. Germline CDR1 LGHDT, CDR2 YNNKEL (reference sequence). CDR3 amino acids: CASYTVAYGYTF. CDR3 bases: TGTGCCAGCTACACCGTAGCCTATGGCTACACCTTC.

The chain uses TRBV30 and TRBJ2-5, with a possible D match to TRBD1 (6 bases). V lost 1 base and J 5 bases, leaving 14 bases between the germline ends. The CDR3 consists of 14 residues. The germline V gene has CDR1 GTSNPN and CDR2 SVGIG (reference sequence). In DNA form, the CDR3 reads TGTGCCTGGAGTGGACAGGTTTTTACGGAGACCCAGTACTTC. This sequence encodes CAWSGQVFTETQYF. The entire variable domain, with the rest obtained from reference TRBV30 and TRBJ2-5, is as follows: SQTIHQWPATLVQPVGSPLSLECTVEGTSNPNLYWYRQAAGRGLQLLFYSVGIGQISSEVPQNLSASRPQDRQFILSSKKLLLSDSGFYLCAWSGQVFTETQYFGPGTRLLVL.

The chain joins TRBV5-1 to TRBJ2-1; D is possibly TRBD2 (6 bases). CDR1 is SGHRS and CDR2 is YFSETQ in the germline V gene. CDR3 length: 15 amino acids. V lost 2 bases, J lost 8 bases, and 17 bases lay in between. DNA for the CDR3: TGCGCCAGCAGCTTAAGGGTCGGGGGATCGGATGAGCAGTTCTTC. Translation: CASSLRVGGSDEQFF.

The J gene is TRBJ2-1, the V gene TRBV24-1; D is perhaps TRBD1 or TRBD2 (5 bases each). Looked up from germline, CDR1 is KGHDR and CDR2 is SFDVKD. V was cut by 5 bases and J by 6 bases, with 13 bases left in between. The CDR3 loop spans 14 amino acids. CDR3 in amino acids: CATSAPGTLNEQFF. The CDR3, as DNA: TGTGCCACCAGTGCCCCCGGGACCCTCAATGAGCAGTTCTTC.

This clonotype was detected many times. The chain recombines TRBV5-4 with TRBJ1-2; TRBD1 agrees at 10 bases. CDR1 is SGHNT and CDR2 is YYREEE in the germline V gene (reference sequence). The CDR3 runs 14 residues. With V trimmed by 4 bases and J by 8 bases, 8 bases remained unmatched. As DNA, the CDR3 is TGTGCCAGCAGCACGGGACAGGGGACTCAAGGCTACACCTTC. Its translation is CASSTGQGTQGYTF. Full variable domain (remainder filled in from reference TRBV5-4 and TRBJ1-2): ETGVTQSPTHLIKTRGQQVTLRCSSQSGHNTVSWYQQALGQGPQFIFQYYREEENGRGNFPPRFSGLQFPNYSSELNVNALELDDSALYLCASSTGQGTQGYTFGSGTRLTVV.